This is a list of T cell receptor beta chains from one sample in a study of OX40 agonist ivuxolimab in advanced cancers. This table comes from immunoSEQ multiplex PCR, and its TCRdb copy is limited to in-frame clones, with some not included. The sample carries 25,000 to 30,000 clones, 80% recorded once. Sequencing was performed on CD4+ or CD8+ T cells sorted from blood, taken in a trial of the OX40 agonist ivuxolimab. The receptors originated from an adult with an advanced solid tumor such as melanoma, head and neck, liver or kidney cancer. Each CDR3 is given with its conserved first and last residue. A D gene is named only where the DNA matches it firmly. The size of a clone is reported for some rows only, either as once, few or many, or as a class for expanded clones.

j_call	v_call	d_call	clone_size	cdr3_aa	cdr3_nt
TRBJ2-7	TRBV5-4	.	.	CASSGVYEQYF	TGTGCCAGCAGTGGAGTCTACGAGCAGTACTTC
TRBJ1-5	TRBV13	TRBD1	.	CASSSNRGQGNQPQHF	TGTGCCAGCAGCTCCAACAGGGGGCAGGGCAATCAGCCCCAGCATTTT
TRBJ1-5	TRBV5-8	TRBD1	.	CASRVRDRGDNQPQHF	TGTGCCAGCAGGGTCCGGGACAGGGGTGACAATCAGCCCCAGCATTTT
TRBJ2-2	TRBV19	TRBD2	.	CASSPPLAGFTGELFF	TGTGCCAGTAGTCCCCCCCTAGCGGGGTTCACCGGGGAGCTGTTTTTT
TRBJ1-2	TRBV5-6	.	.	CASSLSYGLGYGYTF	TGTGCCAGCAGCTTGAGCTACGGGTTAGGGTATGGCTACACCTTC
TRBJ1-1	TRBV4-3	TRBD1	.	CASSQWAGGNTEAFF	TGCGCCAGCAGCCAATGGGCAGGGGGAAACACTGAAGCTTTCTTT
TRBJ2-7	TRBV19	.	.	CASSWRLAYEQYF	TGTGCCAGTAGTTGGAGGTTAGCCTACGAGCAGTACTTC
TRBJ1-1	TRBV9	.	.	CASSVETGSTAEAFF	TGTGCCAGCAGCGTAGAAACAGGGTCCACAGCTGAAGCTTTCTTT
TRBJ2-2	TRBV11-3	TRBD1	.	CASSSGQGLSAGELFF	TGTGCCAGCAGCTCGGGACAGGGCCTTAGCGCCGGGGAGCTGTTTTTT
TRBJ2-3	TRBV6-5	.	.	CASSYWTLTDTQYF	TGTGCCAGCAGTTACTGGACTCTCACAGATACGCAGTATTTT
TRBJ2-1	TRBV7-9	TRBD2	.	CASSLVGRGGTYNEQFF	TGTGCCAGCAGCTTAGTCGGGCGGGGGGGAACCTACAATGAGCAGTTCTTC
TRBJ2-7	TRBV5-1	.	.	CASRNWGSSYEQYF	TGCGCCAGCAGAAACTGGGGTTCCTCCTACGAGCAGTACTTC
TRBJ1-2	TRBV29-1	TRBD1	once	CSVKGQGALGYTF	TGCAGCGTTAAAGGACAGGGGGCGCTTGGCTACACCTTC
TRBJ1-5	TRBV13	.	.	CASSWGAGGNQPQHF	TGTGCCAGCAGCTGGGGGGCAGGAGGCAATCAGCCCCAGCATTTT
TRBJ1-1	TRBV6-5	.	.	CASSYRDNTEAFF	TGTGCCAGCAGTTACCGGGACAACACTGAAGCTTTCTTT
TRBJ2-2	TRBV15	TRBD1	once	CATTSGTVNTGELFF	TGTGCCACCACCTCCGGGACAGTGAACACCGGGGAGCTGTTTTTT
TRBJ1-4	TRBV10-3	.	.	CAISESAVATNEKLFF	TGTGCCATCAGTGAGTCTGCGGTTGCAACTAATGAAAAACTGTTTTTT
TRBJ1-2	TRBV9	.	.	CASSVGGMGVYGYTF	TGTGCCAGCAGCGTAGGGGGAATGGGGGTCTATGGCTACACCTTC
TRBJ2-3	TRBV30	.	once	CAWSPSDTQYF	TGTGCCTGGAGTCCGTCGGATACGCAGTATTTT
TRBJ1-1	TRBV9	.	once	CASSVGVGENTEAFF	TGTGCCAGCAGCGTAGGGGTTGGGGAGAACACTGAAGCTTTCTTT
TRBJ1-1	TRBV11-2	.	.	CASSPRGAPTEAFF	TGTGCCAGCAGCCCAAGGGGGGCACCCACTGAAGCTTTCTTT
TRBJ2-1	TRBV29-1	TRBD2	.	CSGGGSHPSDEQFF	TGCAGCGGGGGGGGGAGCCACCCTTCGGATGAGCAGTTCTTC
TRBJ2-2	TRBV27	TRBD2	.	CASSLLAGGYMFF	TGTGCCAGCAGTTTACTAGCGGGGGGGTACATGTTTTTT
TRBJ1-3	TRBV7-8	.	.	CASSQLGGESGNTIYF	TGTGCCAGCAGTCAGCTAGGTGGGGAATCCGGAAACACCATATATTTT
TRBJ2-3	TRBV7-9	TRBD2	.	CASIQSAGEAADTQYF	TGTGCCAGCATCCAAAGTGCGGGGGAGGCTGCAGATACGCAGTATTTT
TRBJ2-2	TRBV6-5	.	.	CASSYSAATGELFF	TGTGCCAGCAGTTACTCGGCAGCCACCGGGGAGCTGTTTTTT
TRBJ1-6	TRBV5-4	TRBD1	.	CASSRNPGGTGNSPLHF	TGTGCCAGCAGCCGTAACCCTGGGGGGACAGGAAATTCACCCCTCCACTTT
TRBJ2-5	TRBV7-9	.	.	CASSPVVEQETQYF	TGTGCCAGCAGCCCCGTAGTAGAGCAAGAGACCCAGTACTTC
TRBJ2-7	TRBV6-5	.	few	CASSGVYEQYF	TGTGCCAGCAGTGGAGTCTACGAGCAGTACTTC
TRBJ1-1	TRBV5-6	.	.	CASSLRLNTEAFF	TGTGCCAGCAGCTTGAGGCTGAACACTGAAGCTTTCTTT
TRBJ2-3	TRBV6-1	TRBD1	.	CASSGDRGQGTDTQYF	TGTGCCAGCAGTGGGGACAGGGGGCAGGGCACAGATACGCAGTATTTT
TRBJ2-2	TRBV5-1	TRBD2	.	CASSMTSGGASNTGELFF	TGCGCCAGCAGCATGACTAGCGGAGGGGCATCGAACACCGGGGAGCTGTTTTTT
TRBJ1-1	TRBV5-6	.	.	CASARRGTEAFF	TGTGCCAGCGCCCGGAGGGGCACTGAAGCTTTCTTT
TRBJ1-5	TRBV18	TRBD1	.	CASSSTGGPSYNQPQHF	TGTGCCAGCTCCTCCACAGGGGGCCCGTCTTACAATCAGCCCCAGCATTTT
TRBJ1-6	TRBV6-6	TRBD1	.	CASSETGARNSPLHF	TGTGCCAGCAGTGAGACAGGGGCACGGAATTCACCCCTCCACTTT
TRBJ1-1	TRBV29-1	TRBD1	.	CSAEQGSGTEAFF	TGCAGCGCAGAACAGGGGAGCGGCACTGAAGCTTTCTTT
TRBJ2-7	TRBV5-8	.	.	CASSLEGGYEQYF	TGTGCCAGCAGCTTGGAAGGGGGCTACGAGCAGTACTTC
TRBJ1-5	TRBV7-9	.	.	CASSREGEQPQHF	TGTGCCAGCAGCCGAGAGGGGGAACAGCCCCAGCATTTT
TRBJ2-4	TRBV6-6	.	once	CASSGLDGNIQYF	TGTGCCAGCAGCGGTTTGGATGGAAACATTCAGTACTTC
TRBJ2-1	TRBV9	.	.	CASSATRGNEQFF	TGTGCCAGCAGCGCGACTAGGGGCAATGAGCAGTTCTTC
TRBJ2-7	TRBV5-8	TRBD1	once	CASSSTGDRGKEQYF	TGTGCCAGCAGCTCAACCGGGGACAGGGGTAAAGAGCAGTACTTC
TRBJ2-7	TRBV6-6	TRBD1	.	CASRYRTGIAYEQYF	TGTGCCAGCAGATATCGGACAGGGATTGCCTACGAGCAGTACTTC
TRBJ2-3	TRBV30	.	.	CAWSVSSDTQYF	TGTGCCTGGAGTGTAAGTTCAGATACGCAGTATTTT
TRBJ1-1	TRBV5-6	.	.	CASSYDRPTEAFF	TGTGCCAGCAGCTACGACAGACCCACCGAAGCTTTCTTT
TRBJ2-2	TRBV5-4	TRBD1	.	CASSPGDRVTGELFF	TGTGCCAGCAGCCCCGGGGACAGGGTAACCGGGGAGCTGTTTTTT
TRBJ2-7	TRBV6-1	.	few	CASSDSYEQYF	TGTGCCAGCAGCGACAGCTACGAGCAGTACTTC
TRBJ1-5	TRBV4-1	TRBD1	.	CASSQEDRGWEPQHF	TGCGCCAGCAGCCAAGAAGACAGGGGGTGGGAGCCCCAGCATTTT
TRBJ2-4	TRBV6-1	.	.	CASSEAAGADIQYF	TGTGCCAGCAGTGAAGCGGCAGGGGCGGACATTCAGTACTTC
TRBJ1-2	TRBV30	TRBD1	.	CAWSGLGGNGYTF	TGTGCCTGGAGTGGATTAGGGGGCAATGGCTACACCTTC
TRBJ1-2	TRBV4-3	.	.	CASSQEGEGDYGYTF	TGCGCCAGCAGCCAAGAAGGGGAGGGGGACTATGGCTACACCTTC
TRBJ1-5	TRBV27	TRBD1	.	CASSLVQGDNQPQHF	TGTGCCAGCAGTTTGGTGCAGGGGGACAATCAGCCCCAGCATTTT
TRBJ1-1	TRBV6-5	.	.	CASSYPSGTEAFF	TGTGCCAGCAGTTACCCGTCCGGCACTGAAGCTTTCTTT
TRBJ2-1	TRBV5-5	.	.	CASSLGVLGLNEQFF	TGTGCCAGCAGCTTGGGGGTGCTGGGGTTGAATGAGCAGTTCTTC
TRBJ1-2	TRBV5-4	TRBD1	.	CASRGQGAIYGYTF	TGTGCCAGCAGGGGACAGGGGGCGATCTATGGCTACACCTTC
TRBJ2-1	TRBV5-6	.	.	CASSLVAGGGEQFF	TGTGCCAGCAGCTTGGTAGCTGGGGGCGGTGAGCAGTTCTTC
TRBJ1-1	TRBV9	TRBD1	.	CASSPRGERNTEAFF	TGTGCCAGCAGCCCCAGGGGGGAGAGGAACACTGAAGCTTTCTTT